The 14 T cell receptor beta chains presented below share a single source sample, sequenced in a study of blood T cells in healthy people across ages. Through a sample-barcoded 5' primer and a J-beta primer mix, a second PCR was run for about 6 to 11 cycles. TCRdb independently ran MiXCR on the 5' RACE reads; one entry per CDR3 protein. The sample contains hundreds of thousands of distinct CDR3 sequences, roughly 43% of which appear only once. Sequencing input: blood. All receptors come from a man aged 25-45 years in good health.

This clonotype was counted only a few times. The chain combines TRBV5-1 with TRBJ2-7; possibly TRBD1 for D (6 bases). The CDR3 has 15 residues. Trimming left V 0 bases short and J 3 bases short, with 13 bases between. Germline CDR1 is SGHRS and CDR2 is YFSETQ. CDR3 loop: CASSLVEIGGYEQYF. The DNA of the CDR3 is TGCGCCAGCAGCTTGGTAGAGATAGGGGGCTACGAGCAGTACTTC.

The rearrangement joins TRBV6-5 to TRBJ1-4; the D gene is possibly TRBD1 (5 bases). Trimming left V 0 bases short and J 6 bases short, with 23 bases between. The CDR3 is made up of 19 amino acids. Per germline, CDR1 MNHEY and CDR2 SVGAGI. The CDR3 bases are TGTGCCAGCAGTTACTCGAACACCGGGGCCATTAGTCGGGATGAAAAACTGTTTTTT. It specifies CASSYSNTGAISRDEKLFF.

The CDR3 sequence: CASSQEKPLSTYEQYF. DNA of the CDR3: TGTGCCAGCAGCCAAGAGAAGCCACTTTCTACCTACGAGCAGTACTTC. The genes are TRBV3-1 and TRBJ2-5; D gene ambiguous. TRBJ2-7 matches the DNA end more closely, so the J call is doubtful. The CDR3 is 16 residues long. Germline CDR1 reads LGHDT; CDR2 reads YNNKEL (reference sequence).

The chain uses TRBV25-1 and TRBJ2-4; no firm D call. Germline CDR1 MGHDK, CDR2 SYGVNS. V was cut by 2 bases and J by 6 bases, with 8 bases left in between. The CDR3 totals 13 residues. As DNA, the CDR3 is TGTGCCAGCAGTGAAGCCGGTACAAACATTCAGTACTTC. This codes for CASSEAGTNIQYF.

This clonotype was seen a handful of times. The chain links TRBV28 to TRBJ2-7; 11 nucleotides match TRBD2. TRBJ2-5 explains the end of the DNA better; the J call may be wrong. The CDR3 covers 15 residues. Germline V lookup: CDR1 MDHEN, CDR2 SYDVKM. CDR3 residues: CASSPRGLAEETQYF. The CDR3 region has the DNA TGTGCCAGCAGTCCCCGGGGACTAGCGGAAGAGACCCAGTACTTC.

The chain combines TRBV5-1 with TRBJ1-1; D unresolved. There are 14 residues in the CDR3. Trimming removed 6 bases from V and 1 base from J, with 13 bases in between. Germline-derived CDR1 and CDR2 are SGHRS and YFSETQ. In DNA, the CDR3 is TGCGCCAGCAAAGTGACCGGCCGGAACACTGAAGCTTTCTTT. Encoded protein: CASKVTGRNTEAFF.

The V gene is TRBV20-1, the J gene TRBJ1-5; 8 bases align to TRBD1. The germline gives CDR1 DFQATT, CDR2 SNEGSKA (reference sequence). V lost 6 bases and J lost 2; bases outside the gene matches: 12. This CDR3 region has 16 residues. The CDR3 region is CSARDRLFGGNQPQHF. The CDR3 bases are TGCAGTGCGCGGGACAGGCTCTTCGGGGGCAATCAGCCCCAGCATTTT.

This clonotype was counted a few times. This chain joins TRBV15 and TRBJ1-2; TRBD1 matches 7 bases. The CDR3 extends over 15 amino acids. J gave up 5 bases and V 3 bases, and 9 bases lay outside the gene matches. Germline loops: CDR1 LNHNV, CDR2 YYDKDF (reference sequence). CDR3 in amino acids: CATSRQQGPTYGYTF. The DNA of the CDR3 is TGTGCCACCAGCAGGCAACAGGGGCCAACTTATGGCTACACCTTC. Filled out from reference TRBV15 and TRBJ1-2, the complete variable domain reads DAMVIQNPRYQVTQFGKPVTLSCSQTLNHNVMYWYQQKSSQAPKLLFHYYDKDFNNEADTPDNFQSRRPNTSFCFLDIRSPGLGDTAMYLCATSRQQGPTYGYTFGSGTRLTVV.

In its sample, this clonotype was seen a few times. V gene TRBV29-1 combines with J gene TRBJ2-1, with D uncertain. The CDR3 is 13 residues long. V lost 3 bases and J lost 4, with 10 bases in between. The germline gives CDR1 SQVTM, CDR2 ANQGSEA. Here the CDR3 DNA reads TGCAGCGTTGATCGGGTCTCGTACAATGAGCAGTTCTTC. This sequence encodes CSVDRVSYNEQFF.

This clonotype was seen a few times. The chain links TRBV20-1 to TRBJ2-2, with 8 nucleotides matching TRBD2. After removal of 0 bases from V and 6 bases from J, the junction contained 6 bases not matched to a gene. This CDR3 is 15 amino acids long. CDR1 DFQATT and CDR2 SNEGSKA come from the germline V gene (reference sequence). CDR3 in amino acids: CSARESRGEAGELFF. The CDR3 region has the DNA TGCAGTGCTAGAGAGTCGCGGGGGGAGGCCGGGGAGCTGTTTTTT.

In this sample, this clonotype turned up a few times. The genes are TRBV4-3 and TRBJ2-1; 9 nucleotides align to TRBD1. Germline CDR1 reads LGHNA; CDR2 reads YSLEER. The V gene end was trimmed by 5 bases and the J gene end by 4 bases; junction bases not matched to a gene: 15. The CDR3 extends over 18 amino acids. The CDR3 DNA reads TGCGCCAGCAGCTTGGTTTTCTCGGACAGGGGCTCTTACAATGAGCAGTTCTTC. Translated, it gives CASSLVFSDRGSYNEQFF.

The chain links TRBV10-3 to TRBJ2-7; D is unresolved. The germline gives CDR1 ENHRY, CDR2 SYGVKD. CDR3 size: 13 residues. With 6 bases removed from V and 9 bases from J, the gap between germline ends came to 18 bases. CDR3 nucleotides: TGTGCCATCAGCCCCCCGAGTGGGTCTGGGCAGTACTTC. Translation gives CAISPPSGSGQYF.

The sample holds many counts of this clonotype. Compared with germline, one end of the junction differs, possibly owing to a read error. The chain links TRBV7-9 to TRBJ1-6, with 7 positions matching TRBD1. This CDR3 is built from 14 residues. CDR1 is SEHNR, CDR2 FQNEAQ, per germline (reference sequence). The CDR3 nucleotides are TGCGCCAGCAGCTTGGGACAGACTAATTCACCCCTCCACTTT. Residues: CASSLGQTNSPLHF. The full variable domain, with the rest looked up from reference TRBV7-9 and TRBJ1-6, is DTGVSQNPRHKITKRGQNVTFRCDPISEHNRLYWYRQTLGQGPEFLTYFQNEAQLEKSRLLSDRFSAERPKGSFSTLEIQRTEQGDSAMYLCASSLGQTNSPLHFGNGTRLTVT.

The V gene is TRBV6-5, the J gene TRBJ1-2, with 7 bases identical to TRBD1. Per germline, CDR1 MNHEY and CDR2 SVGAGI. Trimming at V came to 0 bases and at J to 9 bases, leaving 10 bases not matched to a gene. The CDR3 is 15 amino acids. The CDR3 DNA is TGTGCCAGCAGTTACTCGATGGGACAGCCCGGTAGCTACACCTTC. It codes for CASSYSMGQPGSYTF.